This T cell receptor beta chain was retrieved from a study of identical twins. This CDR3 is built from 12 residues. The V end lost 6 bases, the J end lost 2 bases, and 10 bases lay between the germline ends. Germline V gives CDR1 DFQATT, CDR2 SNEGSKA (reference sequence). TCRdb redid the calling of the 5' RACE reads with MiXCR, one entry per CDR3 protein. The sample records approximately 700,000 distinct CDR3 sequences, about 20% being singletons. This clonotype has just a few counts. A further study also used this sample, focusing on T cells expressing NK-cell markers.

The TCR sequence derives from a woman aged 18-29 years in good health. Sequenced material: PBMCs. The chain is built from TRBV20-1 and TRBJ2-5, with D unclear. The CDR3 spells CSASQQQETQYF. The CDR3 coding sequence is TGCAGTGCCAGCCAACAGCAAGAGACCCAGTACTTC.